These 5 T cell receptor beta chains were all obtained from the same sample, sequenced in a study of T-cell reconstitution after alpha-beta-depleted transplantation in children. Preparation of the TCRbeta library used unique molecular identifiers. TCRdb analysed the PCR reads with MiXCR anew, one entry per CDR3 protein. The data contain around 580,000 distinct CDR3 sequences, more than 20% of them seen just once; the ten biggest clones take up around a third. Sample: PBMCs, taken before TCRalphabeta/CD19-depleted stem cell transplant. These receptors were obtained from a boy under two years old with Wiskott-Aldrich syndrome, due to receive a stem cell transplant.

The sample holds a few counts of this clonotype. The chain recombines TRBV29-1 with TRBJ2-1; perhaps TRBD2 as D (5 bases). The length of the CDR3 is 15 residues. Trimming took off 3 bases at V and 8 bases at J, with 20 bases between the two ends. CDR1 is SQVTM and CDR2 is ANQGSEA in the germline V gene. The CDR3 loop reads CSVDKRSTSWDEQFF. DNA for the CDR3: TGCAGCGTTGACAAGCGGTCTACGAGTTGGGATGAGCAGTTCTTC.

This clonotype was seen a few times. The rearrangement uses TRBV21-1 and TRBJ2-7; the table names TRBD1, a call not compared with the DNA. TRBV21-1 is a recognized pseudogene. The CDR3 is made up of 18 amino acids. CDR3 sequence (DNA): TGTGCCAGCAGCAAAGGGGGACAGGGGGTTTCCAGATCCTACGAGCAGTACTTC. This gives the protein CASSKGGQGVSRSYEQYF.

The CDR3 region is CASSVGWGIDEQFF. The CDR3 nucleotides are TGTGCCAGCAGCGTAGGATGGGGTATCGATGAGCAGTTCTTC. The rearrangement links TRBV9 to TRBJ2-1; D unclear. CDR1 SGDLS and CDR2 YYNGEE come from the germline V gene. Trimming pared 0 bases from V and 8 bases from J, leaving 12 bases between. This CDR3 contains 14 residues.

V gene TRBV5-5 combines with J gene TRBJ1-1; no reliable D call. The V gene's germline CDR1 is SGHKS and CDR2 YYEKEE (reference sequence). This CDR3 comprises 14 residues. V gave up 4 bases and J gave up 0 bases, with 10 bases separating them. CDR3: CASSRGGVNTEAFF. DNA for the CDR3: TGTGCCAGCAGCCGGGGTGGGGTGAACACTGAAGCTTTCTTT. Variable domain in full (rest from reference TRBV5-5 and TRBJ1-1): DAGVTQSPTHLIKTRGQQVTLRCSPISGHKSVSWYQQVLGQGPQFIFQYYEKEERGRGNFPDRFSARQFPNYSSELNVNALLLGDSALYLCASSRGGVNTEAFFGQGTRLTVV.

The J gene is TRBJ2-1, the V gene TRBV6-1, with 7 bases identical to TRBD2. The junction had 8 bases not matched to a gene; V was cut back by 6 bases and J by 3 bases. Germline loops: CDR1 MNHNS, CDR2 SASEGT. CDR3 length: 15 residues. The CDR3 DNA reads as TGTGCCAGCAGCCCCGGACTAGGAGGCTACAATGAGCAGTTCTTC. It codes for CASSPGLGGYNEQFF.